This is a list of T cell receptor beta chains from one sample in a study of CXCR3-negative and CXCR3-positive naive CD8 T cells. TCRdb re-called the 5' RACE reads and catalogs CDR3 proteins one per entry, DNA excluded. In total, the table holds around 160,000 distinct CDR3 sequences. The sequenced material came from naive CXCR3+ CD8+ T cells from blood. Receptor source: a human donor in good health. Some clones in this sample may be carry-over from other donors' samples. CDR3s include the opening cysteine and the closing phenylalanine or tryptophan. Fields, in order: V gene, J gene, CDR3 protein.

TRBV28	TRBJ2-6	CASSFNPPSGTGKYGANVLTF
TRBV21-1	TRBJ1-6	CASRRGGRNSPLHF
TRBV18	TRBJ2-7	CASSSTGAPAYEQYF
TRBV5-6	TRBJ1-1	CASSYRTVTEAFF
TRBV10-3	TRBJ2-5	CAISEAQETQYF
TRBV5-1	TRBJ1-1	CASSGGQGETEAFF
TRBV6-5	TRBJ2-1	CASSPAPDSPAYNEQFF
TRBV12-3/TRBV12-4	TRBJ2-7	CASSSGTEYYEQYF
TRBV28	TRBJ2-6	CASSSRDSTYPFSGANVLTF
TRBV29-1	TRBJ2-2	CSVEWGAGELFF
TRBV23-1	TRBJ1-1	CASSQSRGGTGSEAFF
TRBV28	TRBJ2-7	CASSLGLAAYEQYF
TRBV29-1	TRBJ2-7	CSASGSDGPYEQYF